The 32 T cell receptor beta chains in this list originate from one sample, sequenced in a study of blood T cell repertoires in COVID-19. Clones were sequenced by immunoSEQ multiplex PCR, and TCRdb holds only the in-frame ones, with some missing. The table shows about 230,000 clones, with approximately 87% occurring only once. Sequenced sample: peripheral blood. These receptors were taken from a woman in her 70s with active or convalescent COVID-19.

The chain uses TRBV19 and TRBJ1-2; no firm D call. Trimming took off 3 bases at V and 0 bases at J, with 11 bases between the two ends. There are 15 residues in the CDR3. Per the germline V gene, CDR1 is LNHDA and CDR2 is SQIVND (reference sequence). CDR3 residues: CASSMRQRTNYGYTF. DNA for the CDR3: TGTGCCAGTAGTATGCGGCAGCGAACTAACTATGGCTACACCTTC.

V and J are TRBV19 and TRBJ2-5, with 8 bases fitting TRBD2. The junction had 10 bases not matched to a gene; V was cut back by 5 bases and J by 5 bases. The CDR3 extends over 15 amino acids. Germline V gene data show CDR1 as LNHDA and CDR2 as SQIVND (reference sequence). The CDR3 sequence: CASSHGTSQIETQYF. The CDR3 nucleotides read TGTGCCAGTAGTCACGGGACTAGTCAGATCGAGACCCAGTACTTC.

CDR3 in amino acids: CASSVEGGYTF. The CDR3 DNA sequence: TGTGCCAGCAGTGTCGAGGGAGGCTACACCTTC. The rearrangement uses TRBV2 and TRBJ1-2; D gene uncertain. V lost 4 bases to trimming and J lost 8 bases, with 8 bases between them. Germline V CDR1 and CDR2: SNHLY, FYNNEI. The length of the CDR3 is 11 residues. Supplemented by reference TRBV2 and TRBJ1-2, the full variable domain reads EPEVTQTPSHQVTQMGQEVILRCVPISNHLYFYWYRQILGQKVEFLVSFYNNEISEKSEIFDDQFSVERPDGSNFTLKIRSTKLEDSAMYFCASSVEGGYTFGSGTRLTVV.

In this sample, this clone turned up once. CDR3 coding DNA: TGTGCCTGGACCCCAGGGGGCAAGACAGATACGCAGTATTTT. Amino acids: CAWTPGGKTDTQYF. The rearrangement joins TRBV30 to TRBJ2-3, with 8 bases fitting TRBD1. The CDR3 consists of 14 residues. CDR1 is GTSNPN and CDR2 is SVGIG in the germline V gene (reference sequence). With V trimmed by 4 bases and J by 3 bases, 6 bases remained unmatched.

The DNA for the CDR3 is TGTGCCAGCGAGACAGGGTATGGCTACACCTTC. Its translation: CASETGYGYTF. The genes are TRBV2 and TRBJ1-2; 7 nucleotides align to TRBD1. The CDR3 is 11 amino acids. Germline V gene data show CDR1 as SNHLY and CDR2 as FYNNEI. With V trimmed by 8 bases and J by 5 bases, 2 bases remained unmatched.

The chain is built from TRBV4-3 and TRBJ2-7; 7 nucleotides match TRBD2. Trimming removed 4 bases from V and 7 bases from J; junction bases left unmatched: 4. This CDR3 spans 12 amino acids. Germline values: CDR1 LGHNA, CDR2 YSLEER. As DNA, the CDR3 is TGCGCCAGCAGCCGCACAGCGGGGGAGCAGTACTTC. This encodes CASSRTAGEQYF.

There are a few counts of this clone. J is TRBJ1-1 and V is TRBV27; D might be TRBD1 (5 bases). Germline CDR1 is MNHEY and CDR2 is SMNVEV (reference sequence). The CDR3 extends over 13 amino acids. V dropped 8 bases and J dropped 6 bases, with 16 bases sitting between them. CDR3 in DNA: TGTGCCAGCCTGCCCTGGGGCGGGGCTGAAGCTTTCTTT. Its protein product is CASLPWGGAEAFF.

Here the CDR3 reads CASSLAGNGNTIYF. Written as DNA, the CDR3 is TGTGCCAGCAGCTTAGCGGGGAACGGAAACACCATATATTTT. V is TRBV11-3 and J is TRBJ1-3; no reliable D call. CDR3 size: 14 residues. The ends were cut back, 1 base at V and 4 bases at J, with 8 bases in the middle. Germline V CDR1 and CDR2: SGHNT, YENEEA.

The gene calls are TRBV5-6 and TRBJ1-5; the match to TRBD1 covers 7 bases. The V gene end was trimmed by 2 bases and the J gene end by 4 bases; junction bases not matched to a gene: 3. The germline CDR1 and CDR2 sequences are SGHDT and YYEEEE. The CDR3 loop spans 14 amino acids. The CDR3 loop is CASSFGQANQPQHF. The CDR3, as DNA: TGTGCCAGCAGCTTTGGACAGGCAAATCAGCCCCAGCATTTT.

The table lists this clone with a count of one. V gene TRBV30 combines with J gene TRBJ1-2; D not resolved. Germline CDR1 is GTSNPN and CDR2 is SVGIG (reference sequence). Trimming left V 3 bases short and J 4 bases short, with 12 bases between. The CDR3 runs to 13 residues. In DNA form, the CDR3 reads TGTGCCTGGAGCGAGGGAAGGGCCTATGGCTACACCTTC. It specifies CAWSEGRAYGYTF.

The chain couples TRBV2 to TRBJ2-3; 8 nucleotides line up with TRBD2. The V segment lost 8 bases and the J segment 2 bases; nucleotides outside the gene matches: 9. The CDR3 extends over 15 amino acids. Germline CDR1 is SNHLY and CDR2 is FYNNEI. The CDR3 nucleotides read TGTGCCAGCCGCAGGGCGGGGGGACCCACAGATACGCAGTATTTT. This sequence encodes CASRRAGGPTDTQYF.

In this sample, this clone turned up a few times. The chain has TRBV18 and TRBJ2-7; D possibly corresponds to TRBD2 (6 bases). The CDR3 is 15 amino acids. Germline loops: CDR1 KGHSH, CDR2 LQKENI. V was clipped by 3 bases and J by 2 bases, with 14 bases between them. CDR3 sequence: CASSPGLLQTYEQYF. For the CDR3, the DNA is TGTGCCAGCTCACCGGGACTCCTACAAACCTACGAGCAGTACTTC.

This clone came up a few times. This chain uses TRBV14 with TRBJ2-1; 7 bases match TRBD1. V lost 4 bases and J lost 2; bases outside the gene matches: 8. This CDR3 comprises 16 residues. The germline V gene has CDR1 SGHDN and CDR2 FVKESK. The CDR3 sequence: CASSPQGVAAYNEQFF. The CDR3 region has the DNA TGTGCCAGCAGCCCCCAGGGGGTAGCAGCCTACAATGAGCAGTTCTTC.

The CDR3 sequence: CASPDQGTYNEQFF. Here the CDR3 DNA reads TGTGCCAGCCCCGACCAGGGGACCTACAATGAGCAGTTCTTC. The chain carries TRBV7-9 and TRBJ2-1; the D gene is possibly TRBD1 (6 bases). V was trimmed by 8 bases and J by 2 bases, leaving 13 bases between them. The CDR3 runs to 14 residues. Germline V gene data show CDR1 as SEHNR and CDR2 as FQNEAQ (reference sequence).

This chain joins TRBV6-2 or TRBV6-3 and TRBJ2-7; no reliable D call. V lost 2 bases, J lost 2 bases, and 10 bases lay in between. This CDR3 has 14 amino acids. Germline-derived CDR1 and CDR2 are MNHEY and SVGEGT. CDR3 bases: TGTGCCAGCAGTTACCCGACAAGGCCCTACGAGCAGTACTTC. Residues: CASSYPTRPYEQYF.

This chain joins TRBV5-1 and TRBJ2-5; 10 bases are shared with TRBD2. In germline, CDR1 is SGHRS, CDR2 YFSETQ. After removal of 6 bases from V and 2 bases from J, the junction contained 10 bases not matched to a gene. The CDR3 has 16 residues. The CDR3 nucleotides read TGCGCCAGCAACGTGGGACTAGCGTGGGGTCAAGAGACCCAGTACTTC. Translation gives CASNVGLAWGQETQYF.

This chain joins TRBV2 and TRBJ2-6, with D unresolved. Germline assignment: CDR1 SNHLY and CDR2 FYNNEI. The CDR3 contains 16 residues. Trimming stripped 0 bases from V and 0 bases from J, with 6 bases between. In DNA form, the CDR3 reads TGTGCCAGCAGTGAAGCTGTCTTCTCTGGGGCCAACGTCCTGACTTTC. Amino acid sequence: CASSEAVFSGANVLTF.

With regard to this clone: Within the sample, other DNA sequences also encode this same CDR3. CDR3: CASSPTGNNYGYTF. CDR3 DNA: TGTGCCAGCAGTCCGACAGGGAATAACTATGGCTACACCTTC. V is TRBV28 and J is TRBJ1-2; 7 bases fit TRBD1. The V segment lost 5 bases and the J segment 1 base; nucleotides outside the gene matches: 4. The CDR3 runs to 14 residues. Germline CDR1 MDHEN, CDR2 SYDVKM.

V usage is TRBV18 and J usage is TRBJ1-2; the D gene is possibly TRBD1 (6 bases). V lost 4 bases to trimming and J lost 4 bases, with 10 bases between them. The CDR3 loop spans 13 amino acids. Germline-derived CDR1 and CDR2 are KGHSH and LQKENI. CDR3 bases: TGTGCCAGCTCACACGGGGGGCCCTATGGCTACACCTTC. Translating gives CASSHGGPYGYTF.

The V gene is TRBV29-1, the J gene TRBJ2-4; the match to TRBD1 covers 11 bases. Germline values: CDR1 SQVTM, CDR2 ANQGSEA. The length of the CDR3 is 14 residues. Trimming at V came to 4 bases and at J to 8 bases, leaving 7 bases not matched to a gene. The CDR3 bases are TGCAGCGTTGGGACAGGGGGCTTGAGGGACATTCAGTACTTC. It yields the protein CSVGTGGLRDIQYF.

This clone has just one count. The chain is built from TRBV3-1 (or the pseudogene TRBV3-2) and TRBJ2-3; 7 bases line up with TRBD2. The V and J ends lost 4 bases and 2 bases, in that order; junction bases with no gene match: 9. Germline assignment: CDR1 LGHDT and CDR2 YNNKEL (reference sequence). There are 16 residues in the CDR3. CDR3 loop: CASSPLAGLSTDTQYF. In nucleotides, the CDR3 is TGTGCCAGCAGCCCTCTTGCGGGACTATCCACAGATACGCAGTATTTT.

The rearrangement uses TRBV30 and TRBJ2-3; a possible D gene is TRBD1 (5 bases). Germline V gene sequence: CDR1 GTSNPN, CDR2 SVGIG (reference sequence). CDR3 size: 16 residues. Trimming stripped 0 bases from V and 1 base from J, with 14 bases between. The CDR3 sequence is CAWSVVRTYGTDTQYF. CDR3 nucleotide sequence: TGTGCCTGGAGTGTGGTCAGGACATATGGCACAGATACGCAGTATTTT. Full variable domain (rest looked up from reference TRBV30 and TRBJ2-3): SQTIHQWPATLVQPVGSPLSLECTVEGTSNPNLYWYRQAAGRGLQLLFYSVGIGQISSEVPQNLSASRPQDRQFILSSKKLLLSDSGFYLCAWSVVRTYGTDTQYFGPGTRLTVL.

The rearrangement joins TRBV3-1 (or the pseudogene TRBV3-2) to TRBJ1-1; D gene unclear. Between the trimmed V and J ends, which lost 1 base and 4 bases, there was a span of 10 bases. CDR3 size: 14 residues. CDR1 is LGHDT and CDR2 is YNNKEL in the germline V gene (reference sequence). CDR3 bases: TGTGCCAGCAGCCAAGCCCCCCGGGGCACTGAAGCTTTCTTT. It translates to CASSQAPRGTEAFF.

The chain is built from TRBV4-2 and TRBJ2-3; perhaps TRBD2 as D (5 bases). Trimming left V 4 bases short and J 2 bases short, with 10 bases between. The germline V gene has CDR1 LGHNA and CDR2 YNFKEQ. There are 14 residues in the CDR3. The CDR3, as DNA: TGTGCCAGCAGCCTGCTAGCCCCCACAGATACGCAGTATTTT. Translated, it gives CASSLLAPTDTQYF.

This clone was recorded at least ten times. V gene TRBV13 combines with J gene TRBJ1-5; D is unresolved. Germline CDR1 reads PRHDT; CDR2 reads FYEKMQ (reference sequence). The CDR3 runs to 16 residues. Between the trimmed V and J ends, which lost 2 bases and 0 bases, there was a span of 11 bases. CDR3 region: CASSLNGRDSNQPQHF. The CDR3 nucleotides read TGTGCCAGCAGCTTAAACGGACGGGATAGCAATCAGCCCCAGCATTTT.

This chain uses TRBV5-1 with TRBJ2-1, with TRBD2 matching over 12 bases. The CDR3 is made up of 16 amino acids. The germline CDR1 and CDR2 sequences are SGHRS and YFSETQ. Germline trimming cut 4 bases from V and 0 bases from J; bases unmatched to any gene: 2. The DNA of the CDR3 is TGCGCCAGCAGCCGGACTAGCGGGACCTCCTACAATGAGCAGTTCTTC. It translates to CASSRTSGTSYNEQFF.

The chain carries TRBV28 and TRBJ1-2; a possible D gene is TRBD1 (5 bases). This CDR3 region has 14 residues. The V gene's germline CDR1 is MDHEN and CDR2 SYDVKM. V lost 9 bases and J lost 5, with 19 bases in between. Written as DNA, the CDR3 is TGTGCCAGTACGTCTGTAGTAGGGGATTATGGCTACACCTTC. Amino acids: CASTSVVGDYGYTF.

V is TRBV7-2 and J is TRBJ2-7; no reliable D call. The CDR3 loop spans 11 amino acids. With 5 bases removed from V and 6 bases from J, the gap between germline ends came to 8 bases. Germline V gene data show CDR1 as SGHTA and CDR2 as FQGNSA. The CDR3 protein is CASSRYSEQYF. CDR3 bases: TGTGCCAGCAGCCGGTACAGCGAGCAGTACTTC.

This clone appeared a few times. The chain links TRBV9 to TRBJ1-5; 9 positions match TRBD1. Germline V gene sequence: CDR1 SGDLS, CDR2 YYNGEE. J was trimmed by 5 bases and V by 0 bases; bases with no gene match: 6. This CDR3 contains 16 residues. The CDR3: CASSVGGQGKDQPQHF. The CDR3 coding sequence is TGTGCCAGCAGCGTAGGGGGACAGGGTAAGGATCAGCCCCAGCATTTT.

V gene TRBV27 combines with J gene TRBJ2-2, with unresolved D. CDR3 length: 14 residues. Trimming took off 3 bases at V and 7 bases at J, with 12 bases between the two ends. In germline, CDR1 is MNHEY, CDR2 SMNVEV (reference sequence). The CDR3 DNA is TGTGCCAGCAGTTTTCTCGGAGAGGTCGGGGAGCTGTTTTTT. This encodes CASSFLGEVGELFF.

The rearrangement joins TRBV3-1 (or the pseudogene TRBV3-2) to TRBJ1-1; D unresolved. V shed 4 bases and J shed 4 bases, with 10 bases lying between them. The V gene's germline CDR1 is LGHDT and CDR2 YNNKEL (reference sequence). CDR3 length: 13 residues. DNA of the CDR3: TGTGCCAGCAGCCTAACCCGGAGCACTGAAGCTTTCTTT. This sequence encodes CASSLTRSTEAFF.

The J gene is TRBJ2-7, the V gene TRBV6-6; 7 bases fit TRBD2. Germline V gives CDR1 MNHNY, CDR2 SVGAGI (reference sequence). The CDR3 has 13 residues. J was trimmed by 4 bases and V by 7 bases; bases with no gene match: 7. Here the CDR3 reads CASTDSGRYEQYF. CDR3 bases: TGTGCCAGCACAGATAGCGGGCGGTACGAGCAGTACTTC.